Listed below are T cell receptor beta chains from one sample, sequenced in a study of early T cells in non-severe SARS-CoV-2 infection. One entry per CDR3 protein, called by TCRdb with MiXCR from the 5' RACE reads. This table holds approximately 62,000 distinct CDR3 sequences, around 12% found once. Source material: whole blood. Receptors were obtained from an adult who was a healthcare worker with PCR-confirmed SARS-CoV-2 infection or an uninfected control (not recorded which). Both conserved end residues are part of each CDR3. A D gene is named only where the DNA matches it firmly. For some rows the clone size is stated as once, few or many, or as a class when expanded; others skip it.

j_call: TRBJ1-2
clone_size: NA
v_call: TRBV20-1
d_call: NA
cdr3_aa: CSARDLARLSVLGHGYTF
cdr3_nt: TGCAGTGCTAGAGATCTCGCAAGGCTAAGTGTACTGGGCCATGGCTACACCTTC

j_call: TRBJ2-7
clone_size: NA
v_call: TRBV7-2
d_call: NA
cdr3_aa: CASSFHGPGEQYF
cdr3_nt: TGTGCCAGCAGCTTTCACGGACCTGGCGAGCAGTACTTC

j_call: TRBJ2-1
clone_size: many
v_call: TRBV29-1
d_call: NA
cdr3_aa: CSAAILSYNEQFF
cdr3_nt: TGCAGCGCTGCGATACTTAGTTACAATGAGCAGTTCTTC

j_call: TRBJ2-5
clone_size: few
v_call: TRBV7-9
d_call: TRBD2
cdr3_aa: CASSRAGGQETQYF
cdr3_nt: TGTGCCAGCAGCCGAGCGGGAGGGCAAGAGACCCAGTACTTC

j_call: TRBJ2-2
clone_size: many
v_call: TRBV15
d_call: TRBD2
cdr3_aa: CATSRESLGGGTVDTGELFF
cdr3_nt: TGTGCCACCAGCAGAGAATCCCTCGGCGGGGGGACTGTCGACACCGGGGAGCTGTTTTTT

j_call: TRBJ2-1
clone_size: few
v_call: TRBV12-3/TRBV12-4
d_call: TRBD2
cdr3_aa: CASSLERGYNEQFF
cdr3_nt: TGTGCCAGCAGTTTAGAGCGGGGGTACAATGAGCAGTTCTTC

j_call: TRBJ2-2
clone_size: many
v_call: TRBV20-1
d_call: TRBD1
cdr3_aa: CSARDWGQGNTGELFF
cdr3_nt: TGCAGTGCTAGAGATTGGGGACAGGGGAACACCGGGGAGCTGTTTTTT

j_call: TRBJ2-2
clone_size: NA
v_call: TRBV28
d_call: TRBD1
cdr3_aa: CASSVGTVAGELFF
cdr3_nt: TGTGCCAGCAGTGTCGGGACAGTGGCCGGGGAGCTGTTTTTT

j_call: TRBJ2-7
clone_size: NA
v_call: TRBV18
d_call: TRBD1
cdr3_aa: CASSFRDRAYF
cdr3_nt: TGTGCCAGCTCATTCCGGGACAGAGCGTACTTC

j_call: TRBJ2-1
clone_size: NA
v_call: TRBV7-2
d_call: TRBD2
cdr3_aa: CASSLVVTSGRDEQFF
cdr3_nt: TGTGCCAGCAGCTTAGTCGTGACTAGCGGGAGGGATGAGCAGTTCTTC

j_call: TRBJ2-4
clone_size: NA
v_call: TRBV9
d_call: NA
cdr3_aa: CASSTTSAKNIQYF
cdr3_nt: TGTGCCAGCAGCACGACTTCAGCCAAAAACATTCAGTACTTC

j_call: TRBJ2-3
clone_size: NA
v_call: TRBV6-5
d_call: NA
cdr3_aa: CASSYPLGTQYF
cdr3_nt: TGTGCCAGCAGTTACCCCCTGGGTACGCAGTATTTT

j_call: TRBJ2-3
clone_size: NA
v_call: TRBV28
d_call: TRBD1
cdr3_aa: CASSYPTGSDTQYF
cdr3_nt: TGTGCCAGCAGTTACCCGACAGGGTCAGATACGCAGTATTTT

j_call: TRBJ1-2
clone_size: many
v_call: TRBV20-1
d_call: NA
cdr3_aa: CSARLSEAGLYEF
cdr3_nt: TGCAGTGCTAGGCTCTCAGAGGCAGGGCTTTATGAATTC

j_call: TRBJ2-1
clone_size: few
v_call: TRBV7-3
d_call: NA
cdr3_aa: CASSFAGMNNEQFF
cdr3_nt: TGTGCCAGCAGCTTCGCGGGAATGAACAATGAGCAGTTCTTC

j_call: TRBJ1-6
clone_size: NA
v_call: TRBV2
d_call: NA
cdr3_aa: CASSAGEGSPLHF
cdr3_nt: TGTGCCAGCAGTGCGGGTGAGGGATCACCCCTCCACTTT

j_call: TRBJ2-2
clone_size: few
v_call: TRBV29-1
d_call: NA
cdr3_aa: CSVLAEPGNTGELFF
cdr3_nt: TGCAGCGTTCTTGCGGAGCCGGGGAATACCGGGGAGCTGTTTTTT

j_call: TRBJ2-1
clone_size: many
v_call: TRBV6-5
d_call: TRBD2
cdr3_aa: CASSYLGGSYNEQFF
cdr3_nt: TGTGCCAGCAGTTACTTGGGGGGGTCCTACAATGAGCAGTTCTTC

j_call: TRBJ2-1
clone_size: few
v_call: TRBV12-3/TRBV12-4
d_call: NA
cdr3_aa: CASTLERRAYNEQFF
cdr3_nt: TGTGCCAGCACCTTGGAGCGGAGAGCTTACAATGAGCAGTTCTTC